These T cell receptor beta chains were read from a single sample in a study of blood T cells in healthy people across ages. TCRdb used MiXCR to reprocess the 5' RACE reads, holding one entry per CDR3 protein. The profile shows hundreds of thousands of distinct CDR3 sequences, roughly 43% of them singletons. The sequenced material came from blood. The receptor set was obtained from an elderly man in good health. CDR3s include the opening cysteine and the closing phenylalanine or tryptophan. The D gene is left open where the match is weak. Clone size is shown for a subset of rows, as once, few, many or a class of expanded clone.

>.|TRBV3-1|once|TRBJ2-2
CASSLLSGRTGELFF
TGTGCCAGCAGTTTGCTTAGCGGTAGAACCGGGGAGCTGTTTTTT
>.|TRBV2|.|TRBJ2-1
CASSITLRSYNEQFF
TGTGCCAGCAGTATTACCCTCAGGTCCTACAATGAGCAGTTCTTC
>.|TRBV19|.|TRBJ2-7
CASYPGETYEQYF
TGTGCCAGTTACCCGGGGGAAACCTACGAGCAGTACTTC
>.|TRBV9|few|TRBJ1-6
CASSATGTKAGDSPLHF
TGTGCCAGCAGCGCTACCGGGACGAAGGCCGGGGATTCACCCCTCCACTTT
>.|TRBV7-3|.|TRBJ1-1
CASSLRHGTNTEAFF
TGTGCCAGCAGCCTTCGACACGGGACGAACACTGAAGCTTTCTTT
>TRBD1|TRBV20-1|.|TRBJ2-7
CSASGTGGFSSYEQYF
TGCAGTGCTAGCGGGACAGGTGGATTCAGCTCCTACGAGCAGTACTTC
>.|TRBV12-3/TRBV12-4|once|TRBJ2-3
CASSRRQAGLTGTQYF
TGTGCCAGCAGTCGCAGACAGGCAGGCCTCACAGGTACGCAGTATTTT
>TRBD2|TRBV7-2|few|TRBJ2-3
CASSLFGLAGALPDTQYF
TGTGCCAGCAGCTTGTTTGGACTAGCGGGAGCCCTCCCAGATACGCAGTATTTT
>TRBD2|TRBV4-2|.|TRBJ2-3
CASRSGGLAGGLSTDTQYF
TGTGCCAGCAGATCCGGGGGATTAGCGGGAGGCCTCAGCACAGATACGCAGTATTTT
>TRBD1|TRBV29-1|.|TRBJ2-2
CSAHLRDRGYTGELFF
TGCAGCGCCCACCTCCGGGACAGGGGATACACCGGGGAGCTGTTTTTT
>TRBD1|TRBV5-4|.|TRBJ2-3
CASSPGQADTQYF
TGTGCCAGCAGCCCGGGACAGGCAGATACGCAGTATTTT
>TRBD1|TRBV25-1|.|TRBJ2-5
CASSDDRAETQYF
TGTGCCAGCAGTGATGACAGGGCAGAGACCCAGTACTTC
>TRBD2|TRBV10-3|.|TRBJ2-7
CAIGRGRGGSGLAGSSYNEQYF
TGTGCCATCGGTAGGGGAAGGGGAGGATCGGGACTAGCGGGAAGCTCCTACAATGAGCAGTACTTC
>.|TRBV2|once|TRBJ1-5
CASSGVGGSNQPQHF
TGTGCCAGCAGTGGAGTCGGCGGAAGCAATCAGCCCCAGCATTTT
>.|TRBV7-9|.|TRBJ2-1
CASSPRRVPTYNEQFF
TGTGCCAGCAGCCCGCGACGGGTCCCCACCTACAATGAGCAGTTCTTC
>.|TRBV11-2|few|TRBJ2-6
CASSLLVGSGANVLTF
TGTGCCAGCAGCTTATTGGTCGGCTCTGGGGCCAACGTCCTGACTTTC
>TRBD1|TRBV27|.|TRBJ1-1
CASSSQGAMNTEAFF
TGTGCCAGCAGTAGCCAGGGGGCCATGAACACTGAAGCTTTCTTT
>TRBD1|TRBV6-6|many|TRBJ2-6
CASSHRTGSGANVLTF
TGTGCCAGCAGTCACCGGACAGGGTCAGGGGCCAACGTCCTGACTTTC
>.|TRBV6-2/TRBV6-3|few|TRBJ2-7
CASSYASSYEQYF
TGTGCCAGCAGTTACGCCAGTTCCTACGAGCAGTACTTC
>.|TRBV7-9|.|TRBJ2-7
CASSLGLLSSYEQYF
TGTGCCAGCAGCTTGGGACTGCTAAGCTCCTACGAGCAGTACTTC
>.|TRBV6-2/TRBV6-3|few|TRBJ2-7
CASSYDGTDNYEQYF
TGTGCCAGCAGTTACGACGGGACCGACAACTACGAGCAGTACTTC
>.|TRBV7-8|.|TRBJ2-1
CASSPREVYNEQFF
TGTGCCAGCAGCCCCAGGGAAGTCTACAATGAGCAGTTCTTC
>.|TRBV4-2|many|TRBJ2-1
CASSQSNAGYNEQFF
TGTGCCAGCAGCCAGTCCAATGCGGGATACAATGAGCAGTTCTTC
>TRBD1|TRBV6-1|few|TRBJ2-3
CASRITGGTDTQYF
TGTGCCAGCAGGATAACAGGGGGCACAGATACGCAGTATTTT
>.|TRBV7-2|few|TRBJ2-5
CASRAGTLQETQYF
TGTGCCAGCAGAGCCGGGACGCTGCAAGAGACCCAGTACTTC
>TRBD2|TRBV4-3|once|TRBJ2-5
CASSQTTGLAEEQYF
TGCGCCAGCAGCCAGACGACGGGACTAGCGGAGGAGCAGTACTTC
>.|TRBV29-1|few|TRBJ2-5
CSVAGLLQETQYF
TGCAGCGTTGCCGGGCTGCTCCAAGAGACCCAGTACTTC
>.|TRBV7-2|.|TRBJ2-5
CASSLGLGFQETQYF
TGTGCCAGCAGCTTAGGTCTTGGGTTCCAAGAGACCCAGTACTTC
>.|TRBV20-1|once|TRBJ2-3
CSAKPLSRTDTQYF
TGCAGTGCTAAACCGCTTTCAAGGACAGATACGCAGTATTTT
>TRBD1|TRBV20-1|.|TRBJ1-5
CSATIDRGNQPQHF
TGCAGTGCAACTATAGACAGGGGGAATCAGCCCCAGCATTTT
>TRBD2|TRBV3-1|few|TRBJ2-5
CASSQVAGGETQYF
TGTGCCAGCAGCCAGGTAGCGGGTGGAGAGACCCAGTACTTC
>.|TRBV7-2|few|TRBJ2-7
CASSLEVGEQYF
TGTGCCAGCAGCTTAGAGGTTGGCGAGCAGTACTTC
>.|TRBV14|.|TRBJ2-7
CASSQSRGLYEQYF
TGTGCCAGCAGCCAATCCCGGGGACTCTACGAGCAGTACTTC
>.|TRBV5-5|few|TRBJ2-3
CASSSLRGDTDTQYF
TGTGCCAGCAGCTCTTTGAGGGGGGACACAGATACGCAGTATTTT
>TRBD1|TRBV7-9|.|TRBJ2-7
CASSLGDRPTYEQYF
TGTGCCAGCAGCTTAGGGGACAGGCCCACCTACGAGCAGTACTTC
>.|TRBV15|.|TRBJ1-1
CATSRPGGEAFF
TGTGCCACCAGCAGACCCGGCGGGGAAGCTTTCTTT
>.|TRBV6-2/TRBV6-3|.|TRBJ2-3
CASRKQGRGTTDTQYF
TGTGCCAGCAGGAAACAGGGGAGGGGGACCACAGATACGCAGTATTTT
>.|TRBV29-1|.|TRBJ1-2
CSVEDLVGFLGGYTF
TGCAGCGTTGAAGATCTGGTGGGTTTTCTTGGGGGCTACACCTTC
>.|TRBV7-9|once|TRBJ2-7
CASSFGSSVYF
TGTGCCAGCAGCTTTGGGTCGTCGGTGTACTTC
>.|TRBV7-9|.|TRBJ1-4
CASSRISEKLFF
TGTGCCAGCAGCAGGATTAGTGAAAAACTGTTTTTT
>.|TRBV7-9|.|TRBJ1-1
CASSRLRGLEAFF
TGTGCCAGCAGCCGGCTTCGAGGGCTTGAAGCTTTCTTT
>.|TRBV28|.|TRBJ2-7
CATLGWGGIYEQYF
TGTGCCACCCTCGGGTGGGGTGGGATCTACGAGCAGTACTTC